The 12 T cell receptor beta chains reported below all come from one sample, sequenced in a study of T cell responses to AZD1222 COVID-19 vaccine (dated by TCRdb to about 2021). The time point label for this specimen denotes: baseline before first vaccination. The library was prepared using the immunoSEQ multiplex PCR assay. In TCRdb, the immuneACCESS table is reduced to in-frame sequences with V and J assigned. These tables do not hold every clone; where another copy was compared, an unresolved V gene accounts for under half, and the others remain unexplained. The sample table holds some 140,000 clones, of which approximately 90% were seen once. Together, the top ten hold 1.5% to 2% of the sample. The source was peripheral blood, collected on day 0 of AZD1222 vaccination. These receptors all stem from an adult in good health.

The rearrangement joins TRBV6-2 or TRBV6-3 to TRBJ1-2; TRBD1 aligns across 8 bases. Germline V lookup: CDR1 MNHEY, CDR2 SVGEGT. This CDR3 has 14 residues. V lost 4 bases, J lost 5 bases, and 6 bases stayed unmatched. Here the CDR3 reads CASSSSGTGYGYTF. The DNA for the CDR3 is TGTGCCAGCAGTTCATCCGGGACAGGTTATGGCTACACCTTC.

The genes are TRBV19 and TRBJ2-3; 9 bases are a match to TRBD1. The V gene's germline CDR1 is LNHDA and CDR2 SQIVND (reference sequence). The CDR3 is 15 residues long. Germline trimming cut 8 bases from V and 0 bases from J; bases unmatched to any gene: 6. In DNA, the CDR3 is TGTGCCAGTGTTCTAGGGACAGGGAGCACAGATACGCAGTATTTT. Protein sequence: CASVLGTGSTDTQYF.

The table lists this clone with a count of one. This chain connects TRBV2 to TRBJ2-3; D tentatively reads TRBD1 or TRBD2 (5 bases each). With 10 bases removed from V and 2 bases from J, the gap between germline ends came to 16 bases. Per the germline V gene, CDR1 is SNHLY and CDR2 is FYNNEI. The CDR3 contains 14 residues. The CDR3 DNA sequence: TGTGCCACCAATGATGGGGGAACCACAGATACGCAGTATTTT. Translation gives CATNDGGTTDTQYF.

The V call is TRBV10-3, the J call TRBJ2-7; D may be TRBD1 or TRBD2 (5 bases each). The germline V and J ends were trimmed by 6 bases and 2 bases, with 17 bases remaining between them. Germline lookup yields CDR1 ENHRY and CDR2 SYGVKD. There are 15 residues in the CDR3. The CDR3 region is CAISPGTQRTYEQYF. In DNA form, the CDR3 reads TGTGCCATCAGCCCCGGGACCCAGAGAACCTACGAGCAGTACTTC.

The gene calls are TRBV7-6 and TRBJ1-1; D not certain. From germline, CDR1 is SGHVS and CDR2 FNYEAQ. Trimming removed 5 bases from V and 1 base from J, with 8 bases in between. This CDR3 is 13 amino acids long. The CDR3 coding sequence is TGTGCCAGCAGCCCTGACCAGAACACTGAAGCTTTCTTT. Residues: CASSPDQNTEAFF.

The CDR3 protein is CASSMITGGARGYTF. CDR3 DNA: TGTGCCAGTAGTATGATTACAGGGGGAGCGAGAGGCTACACCTTC. The V gene is TRBV19, the J gene TRBJ1-2, with TRBD1 matching 8 bases. CDR1 and CDR2 from the germline V gene are LNHDA and SQIVND (reference sequence). This CDR3 has 15 amino acids. The V gene end was trimmed by 3 bases and the J gene end by 8 bases; junction bases not matched to a gene: 11.

The J gene is TRBJ1-4, the V gene TRBV18; possible D gene TRBD1, 5 bases. V gave up 4 bases and J gave up 0 bases, with 12 bases separating them. The CDR3 spans 16 residues. Germline CDR1 and CDR2: KGHSH and LQKENI. CDR3 in amino acids: CASSHPGLPTNEKLFF. In nucleotides, the CDR3 is TGTGCCAGCTCACACCCGGGACTACCAACTAATGAAAAACTGTTTTTT.

The chain uses TRBV9 and TRBJ1-2; D unresolved. This CDR3 is built from 14 residues. Germline V gives CDR1 SGDLS, CDR2 YYNGEE. Trimming removed 0 bases from V and 1 base from J, with 7 bases in between. The DNA for the CDR3 is TGTGCCAGCAGCGTAGGAGGGTTTAACTATGGCTACACCTTC. Its translation: CASSVGGFNYGYTF.

This clone is a singleton in its sample. This rearrangement joins TRBV28 to TRBJ1-1, with D possibly TRBD1 on 6 matching bases. CDR1 is MDHEN and CDR2 is SYDVKM in the germline V gene. V lost 4 bases, J lost 2 bases, and 14 bases lay in between. The CDR3 contains 15 residues. CDR3 nucleotides: TGTGCCAGCAGTTCTCGGACAGATATTAACACTGAAGCTTTCTTT. This sequence encodes CASSSRTDINTEAFF. Full variable domain (missing parts from reference TRBV28 and TRBJ1-1): DVKVTQSSRYLVKRTGEKVFLECVQDMDHENMFWYRQDPGLGLRLIYFSYDVKMKEKGDIPEGYSVSREKKERFSLILESASTNQTSMYLCASSSRTDINTEAFFGQGTRLTVV.

The rearrangement joins TRBV6-2 or TRBV6-3 to TRBJ1-2; D not certain. Germline lookup yields CDR1 MNHEY and CDR2 SVGEGT. This CDR3 comprises 14 residues. Trimming left V 1 base short and J 6 bases short, with 12 bases between. The CDR3 reads CASSYYRDGHGYTF. In DNA form, the CDR3 reads TGTGCCAGCAGTTACTACCGAGACGGTCATGGCTACACCTTC.

This chain links TRBV2 with TRBJ2-7, with D possibly TRBD1 on 5 matching bases. Deletions cut 8 bases from V and 3 bases from J, with 11 bases between. CDR3 length: 12 residues. The V gene's germline CDR1 is SNHLY and CDR2 FYNNEI. In nucleotides, the CDR3 is TGTGCCAGCGGAACAGGTTTCTACGAGCAGTACTTC. This gives the protein CASGTGFYEQYF. Full variable domain (outside the CDR3, taken from reference TRBV2 and TRBJ2-7): EPEVTQTPSHQVTQMGQEVILRCVPISNHLYFYWYRQILGQKVEFLVSFYNNEISEKSEIFDDQFSVERPDGSNFTLKIRSTKLEDSAMYFCASGTGFYEQYFGPGTRLTVT.

On this clone: The sample carries other DNA sequences with the same CDR3. This chain joins TRBV7-2 and TRBJ1-2; no reliable D call. Trimming removed 2 bases at V and 2 bases at J, with 6 bases between. The CDR3 covers 13 residues. Germline loops: CDR1 SGHTA, CDR2 FQGNSA. CDR3 bases: TGTGCCAGCAGCTTAAACAGCAACTATGGCTACACCTTC. This translates into CASSLNSNYGYTF.